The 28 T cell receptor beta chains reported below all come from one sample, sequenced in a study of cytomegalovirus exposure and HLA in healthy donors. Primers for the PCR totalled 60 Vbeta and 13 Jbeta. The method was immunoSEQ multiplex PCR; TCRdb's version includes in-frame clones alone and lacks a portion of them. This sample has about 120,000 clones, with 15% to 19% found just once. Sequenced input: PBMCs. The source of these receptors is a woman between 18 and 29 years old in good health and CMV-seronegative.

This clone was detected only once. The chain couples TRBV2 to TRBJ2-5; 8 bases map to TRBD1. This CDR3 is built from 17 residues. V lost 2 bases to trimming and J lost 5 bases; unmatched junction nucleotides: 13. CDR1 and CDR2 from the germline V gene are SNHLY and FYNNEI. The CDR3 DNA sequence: TGTGCCAGCAGTGAAAGCGGCGACAGGGGAGTTGAGGAGACCCAGTACTTC. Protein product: CASSESGDRGVEETQYF.

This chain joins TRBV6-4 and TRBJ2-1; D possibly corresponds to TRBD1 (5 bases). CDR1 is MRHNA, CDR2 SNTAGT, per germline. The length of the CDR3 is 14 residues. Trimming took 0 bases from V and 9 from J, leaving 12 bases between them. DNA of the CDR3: TGTGCCAGCAGTGACTCTGGAAGGGGCGGTGAGCAGTTCTTC. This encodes CASSDSGRGGEQFF.

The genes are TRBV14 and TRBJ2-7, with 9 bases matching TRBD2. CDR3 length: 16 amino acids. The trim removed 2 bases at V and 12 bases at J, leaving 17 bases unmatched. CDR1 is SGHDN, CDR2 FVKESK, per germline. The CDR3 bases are TGTGCCAGCAGCCAAATAGGGAGGCTAGCGGGATTATTAAGGTACTTC. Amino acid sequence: CASSQIGRLAGLLRYF.

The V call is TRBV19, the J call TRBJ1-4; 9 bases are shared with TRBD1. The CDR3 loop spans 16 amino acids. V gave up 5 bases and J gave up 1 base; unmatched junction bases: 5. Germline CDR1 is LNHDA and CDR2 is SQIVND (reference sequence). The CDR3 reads CASSDGQGRTNEKLFF. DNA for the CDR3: TGTGCCAGTAGTGACGGACAGGGGCGAACTAATGAAAAACTGTTTTTT.

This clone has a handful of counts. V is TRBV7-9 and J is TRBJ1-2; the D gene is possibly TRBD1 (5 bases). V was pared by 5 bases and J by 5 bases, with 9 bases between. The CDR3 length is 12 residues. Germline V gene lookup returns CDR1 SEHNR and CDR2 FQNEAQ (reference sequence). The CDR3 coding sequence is TGTGCCAGCAGCCAGACAGCTTATGGCTACACCTTC. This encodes CASSQTAYGYTF. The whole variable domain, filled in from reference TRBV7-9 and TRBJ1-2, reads DTGVSQNPRHKITKRGQNVTFRCDPISEHNRLYWYRQTLGQGPEFLTYFQNEAQLEKSRLLSDRFSAERPKGSFSTLEIQRTEQGDSAMYLCASSQTAYGYTFGSGTRLTVV.

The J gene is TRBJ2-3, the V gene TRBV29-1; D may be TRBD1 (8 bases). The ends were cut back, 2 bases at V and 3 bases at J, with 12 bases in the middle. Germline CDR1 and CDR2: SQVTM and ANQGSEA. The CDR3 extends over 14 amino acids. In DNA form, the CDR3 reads TGCAGCGTTGAAAGCGGGACAGGAACAGATACGCAGTATTTT. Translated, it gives CSVESGTGTDTQYF.

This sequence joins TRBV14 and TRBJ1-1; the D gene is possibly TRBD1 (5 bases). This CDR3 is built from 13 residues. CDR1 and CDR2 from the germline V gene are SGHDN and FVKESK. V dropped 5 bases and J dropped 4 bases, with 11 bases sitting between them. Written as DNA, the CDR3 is TGTGCCAGCAGCGATTGGGGGGGCACTGAAGCTTTCTTT. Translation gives CASSDWGGTEAFF. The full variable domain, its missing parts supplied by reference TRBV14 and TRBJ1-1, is EAGVTQFPSHSVIEKGQTVTLRCDPISGHDNLYWYRRVMGKEIKFLLHFVKESKQDESGMPNNRFLAERTGGTYSTLKVQPAELEDSGVYFCASSDWGGTEAFFGQGTRLTVV.

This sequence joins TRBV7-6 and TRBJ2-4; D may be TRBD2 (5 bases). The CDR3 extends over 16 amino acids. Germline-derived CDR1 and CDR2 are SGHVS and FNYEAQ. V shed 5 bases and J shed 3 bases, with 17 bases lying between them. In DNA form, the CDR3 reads TGTGCCAGCAGCCCCTTCACGGGGTTGGACAAAAACATTCAGTACTTC. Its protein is CASSPFTGLDKNIQYF.

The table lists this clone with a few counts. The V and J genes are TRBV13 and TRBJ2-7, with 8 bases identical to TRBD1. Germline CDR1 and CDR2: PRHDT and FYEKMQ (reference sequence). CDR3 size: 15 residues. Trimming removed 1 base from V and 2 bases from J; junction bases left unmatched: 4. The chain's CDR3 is CASSLADRDPYEQYF. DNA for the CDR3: TGTGCCAGCAGCTTAGCGGACAGGGACCCCTACGAGCAGTACTTC.

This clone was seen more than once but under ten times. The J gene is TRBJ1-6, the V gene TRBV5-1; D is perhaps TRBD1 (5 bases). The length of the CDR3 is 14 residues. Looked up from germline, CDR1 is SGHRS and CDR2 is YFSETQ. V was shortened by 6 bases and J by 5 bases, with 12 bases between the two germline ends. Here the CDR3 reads CASKVAGHNSPLHF. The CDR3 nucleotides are TGCGCCAGCAAAGTAGCAGGGCATAATTCACCCCTCCACTTT.

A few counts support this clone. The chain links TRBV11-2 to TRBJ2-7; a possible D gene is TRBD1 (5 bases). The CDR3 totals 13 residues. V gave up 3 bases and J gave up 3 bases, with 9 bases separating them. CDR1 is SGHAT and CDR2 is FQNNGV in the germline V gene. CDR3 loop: CASSFLGHYEQYF. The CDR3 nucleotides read TGTGCCAGCAGCTTTCTTGGACACTACGAGCAGTACTTC.

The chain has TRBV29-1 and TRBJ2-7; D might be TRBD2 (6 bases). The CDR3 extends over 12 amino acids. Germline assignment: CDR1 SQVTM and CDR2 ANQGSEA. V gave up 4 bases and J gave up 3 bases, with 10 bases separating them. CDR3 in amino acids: CSVGDWNYEQYF. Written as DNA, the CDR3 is TGCAGCGTTGGGGACTGGAACTACGAGCAGTACTTC.

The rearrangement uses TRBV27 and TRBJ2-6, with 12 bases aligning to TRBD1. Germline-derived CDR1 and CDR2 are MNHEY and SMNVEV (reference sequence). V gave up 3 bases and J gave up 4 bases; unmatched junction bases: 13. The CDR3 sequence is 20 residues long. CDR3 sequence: CASSLESWDRGRSGANVLTF. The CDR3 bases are TGTGCCAGCAGTTTGGAATCTTGGGACAGGGGGCGATCCGGGGCCAACGTCCTGACTTTC.

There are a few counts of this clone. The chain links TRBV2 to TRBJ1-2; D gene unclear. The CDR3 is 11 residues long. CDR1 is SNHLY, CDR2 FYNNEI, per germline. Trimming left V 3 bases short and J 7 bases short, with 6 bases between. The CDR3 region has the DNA TGTGCCAGCAGTGATTCGGTTGGCTACACCTTC. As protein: CASSDSVGYTF.

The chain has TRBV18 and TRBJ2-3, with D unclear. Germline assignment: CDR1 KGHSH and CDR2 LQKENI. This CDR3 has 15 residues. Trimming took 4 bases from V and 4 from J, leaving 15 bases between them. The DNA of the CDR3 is TGTGCCAGCTCACACCGCAATAGTTTCCCAGATACGCAGTATTTT. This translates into CASSHRNSFPDTQYF.

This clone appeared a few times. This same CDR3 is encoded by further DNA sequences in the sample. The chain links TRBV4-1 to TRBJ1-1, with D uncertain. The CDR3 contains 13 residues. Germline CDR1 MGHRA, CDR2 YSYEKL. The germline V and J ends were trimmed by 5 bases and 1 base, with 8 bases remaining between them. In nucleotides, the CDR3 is TGCGCCAGCAGCGCCCCAGGGAACACTGAAGCTTTCTTT. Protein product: CASSAPGNTEAFF.

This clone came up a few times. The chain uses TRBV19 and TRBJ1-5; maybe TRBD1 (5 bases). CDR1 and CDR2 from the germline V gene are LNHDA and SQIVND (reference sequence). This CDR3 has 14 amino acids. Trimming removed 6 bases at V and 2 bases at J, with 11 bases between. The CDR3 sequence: CASRVQGGNQPQHF. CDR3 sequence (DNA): TGTGCCAGTAGGGTCCAAGGGGGCAATCAGCCCCAGCATTTT.

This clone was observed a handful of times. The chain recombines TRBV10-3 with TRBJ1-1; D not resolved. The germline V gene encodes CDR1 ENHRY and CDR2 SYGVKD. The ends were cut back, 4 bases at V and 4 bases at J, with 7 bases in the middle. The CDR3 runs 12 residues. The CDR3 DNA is TGTGCCATCAGTGGACTGGGCACTGAAGCTTTCTTT. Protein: CAISGLGTEAFF.

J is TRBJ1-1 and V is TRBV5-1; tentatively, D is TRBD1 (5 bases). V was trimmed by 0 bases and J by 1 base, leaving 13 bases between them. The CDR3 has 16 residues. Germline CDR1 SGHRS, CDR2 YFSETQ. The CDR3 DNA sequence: TGCGCCAGCAGCTTGGAGGCAGGGCCCTCGAACACTGAAGCTTTCTTT. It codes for CASSLEAGPSNTEAFF.

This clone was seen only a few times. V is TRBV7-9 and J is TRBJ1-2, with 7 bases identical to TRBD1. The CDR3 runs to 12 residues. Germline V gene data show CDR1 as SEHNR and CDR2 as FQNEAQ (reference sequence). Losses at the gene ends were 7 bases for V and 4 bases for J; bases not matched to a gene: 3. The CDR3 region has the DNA TGTGCCAGCACAGGACAGGTCTATGGCTACACCTTC. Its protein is CASTGQVYGYTF.

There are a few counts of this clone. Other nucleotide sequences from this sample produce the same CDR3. CDR3 in DNA: TGTGCCAGCAGCCTACCCAGGGGAGACTATGGCTACACCTTC. It translates to CASSLPRGDYGYTF. The rearrangement links TRBV5-4 to TRBJ1-2; tentatively, D is TRBD1 (6 bases). CDR3 size: 14 residues. Germline CDR1 and CDR2: SGHNT and YYREEE (reference sequence). The germline V and J ends were trimmed by 4 bases and 3 bases, with 13 bases remaining between them.

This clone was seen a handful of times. The CDR3 nucleotides read TGCGCCAGCAGCTTGGCCGGGACAGGGGTGAGTGAAGCTTTCTTT. This translates into CASSLAGTGVSEAFF. The chain links TRBV5-1 to TRBJ1-1, with 10 bases fitting TRBD1. This CDR3 is 15 amino acids long. J gave up 7 bases and V 0 bases, and 6 bases lay outside the gene matches. The germline gives CDR1 SGHRS, CDR2 YFSETQ.

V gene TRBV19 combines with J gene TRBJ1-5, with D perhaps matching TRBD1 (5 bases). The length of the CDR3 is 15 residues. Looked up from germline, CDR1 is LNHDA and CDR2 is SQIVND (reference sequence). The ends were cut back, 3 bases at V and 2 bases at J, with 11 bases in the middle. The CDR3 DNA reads TGTGCCAGTAGTATCGTCAGGGATGGCAATCAGCCCCAGCATTTT. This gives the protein CASSIVRDGNQPQHF.

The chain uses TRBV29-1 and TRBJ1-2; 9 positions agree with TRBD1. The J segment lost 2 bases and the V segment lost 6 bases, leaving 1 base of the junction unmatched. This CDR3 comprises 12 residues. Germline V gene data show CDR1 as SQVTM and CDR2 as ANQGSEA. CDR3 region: CSVGTGNYGYTF. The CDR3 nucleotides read TGCAGCGTGGGGACAGGGAACTATGGCTACACCTTC.

CDR3 sequence: CASSLTQGHANTGELFF. The DNA of the CDR3 is TGTGCCAGCAGTCTGACCCAGGGCCACGCGAACACCGGGGAGCTGTTTTTT. V and J are TRBV27 and TRBJ2-2; a weak D match, TRBD1 (5 bases). V lost 5 bases and J 0 bases, leaving 16 bases between the germline ends. The CDR3 consists of 17 residues. The germline CDR1 and CDR2 sequences are MNHEY and SMNVEV (reference sequence).

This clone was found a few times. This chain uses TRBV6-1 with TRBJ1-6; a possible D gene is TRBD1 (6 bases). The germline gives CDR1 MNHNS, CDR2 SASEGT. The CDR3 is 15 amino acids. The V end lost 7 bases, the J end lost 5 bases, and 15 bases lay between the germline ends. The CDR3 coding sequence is TGTGCCAGCACTATAGACAGGCCGAATAATTCACCCCTCCACTTT. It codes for CASTIDRPNNSPLHF.

The CDR3 loop reads CASSLGETRLKLSTDTQYF. The CDR3 nucleotides are TGTGCCAGCAGCTTGGGTGAGACTAGGCTAAAACTTAGCACAGATACGCAGTATTTT. The chain links TRBV5-6 to TRBJ2-3; a weak D match, TRBD2 (6 bases). Germline V CDR1 and CDR2: SGHDT, YYEEEE. The V gene lost 0 bases and the J gene lost 0 bases, with 20 bases spanning the gap. The length of the CDR3 is 19 residues. The variable domain in full, completed from reference TRBV5-6 and TRBJ2-3, reads DAGVTQSPTHLIKTRGQQVTLRCSPKSGHDTVSWYQQALGQGPQFIFQYYEEEERQRGNFPDRFSGHQFPNYSSELNVNALLLGDSALYLCASSLGETRLKLSTDTQYFGPGTRLTVL.

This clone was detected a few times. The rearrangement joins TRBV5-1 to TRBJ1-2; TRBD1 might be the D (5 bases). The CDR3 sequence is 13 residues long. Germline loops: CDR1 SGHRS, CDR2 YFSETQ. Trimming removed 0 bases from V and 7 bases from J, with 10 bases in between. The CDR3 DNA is TGCGCCAGCAGCTTGGAAGGGGCCGGTGGCTACACCTTC. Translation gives CASSLEGAGGYTF. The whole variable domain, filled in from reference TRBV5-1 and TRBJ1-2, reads KAGVTQTPRYLIKTRGQQVTLSCSPISGHRSVSWYQQTPGQGLQFLFEYFSETQRNKGNFPGRFSGRQFSNSRSEMNVSTLELGDSALYLCASSLEGAGGYTFGSGTRLTVV.